This T cell receptor beta chain stems from a study of blood T cell repertoires in COVID-19. In the study overall: From T cells, B-cell-depleted T cells, or PBMCs came the material, which was cDNA or gDNA.

CDR3 size: 13 residues. V was pared by 3 bases and J by 4 bases, with 7 bases between. Germline V gene sequence: CDR1 LGHDT, CDR2 YNNKEL (reference sequence). Two consecutive negative NP/OP PCR tests, clearance, or resolved symptoms defined Cohort 3 recovery. In the study's own analysis: Amplification of reference gene primers provided the estimated nucleated cell counts. Some clones are missing from TCRdb's copy, which holds only in-frame ones; the method was immunoSEQ multiplex PCR. D and trimming come from the DNA, and the V and J calls and clone size come from that table. The profile covers fewer than 300,000 clones, with over 75% appearing a single time and roughly 1.1% taken by the ten largest.

Sequenced material: PBMCs or T cells enriched from blood (not recorded which). The source of this sequence is a woman younger than 45 who had recovered from COVID-19. The rearrangement uses TRBV3-1 (or the pseudogene TRBV3-2) and TRBJ1-5; no definite D call. Here the CDR3 reads CASSQFINQPQHF. The CDR3 DNA is TGTGCCAGCAGCCAGTTTATAAATCAGCCCCAGCATTTT.